What follows describes a single T cell receptor beta chain. Its antigen remains unknown. Expressed TCRB transcripts were sequenced because the entire RNA isolate underwent reverse transcription. Assay used: immunoSEQ multiplex PCR; TCRdb lists only in-frame clones, some missing. The data hold under 150,000 clones, with under 60% observed a single time. By way of CD45RO/CCR7/CD25/CD127/CD95/CD27, the CD4+ regulatory, stem cell-like memory, central memory and naive cells were sorted. The germline gives CDR1 MNHNS, CDR2 SASEGT. V was cut by 5 bases and J by 8 bases, with 16 bases left in between. The CDR3 consists of 14 residues. The sample belongs to a study of beta chain features in type 1 diabetes. The study's findings and limits: People with Type 1 diabetes carried modestly yet significantly shorter TCRB CDR3s in all four CD4+ subsets. Insertion counts at VDJ junctions were lower in type 1 diabetes patients, who also showed more deletions there.

The rearrangement joins TRBV6-1 to TRBJ2-4; maybe TRBD1 (6 bases). This receptor was obtained from a man in his late teens or twenties in good health. Sequenced sample: Tregs from blood. The CDR3 DNA is TGTGCCAGCAGTTCACAGGGTATTGGTGACATTCAGTACTTC. Translation: CASSSQGIGDIQYF.